The present TCR beta chain was sequenced within a study of OX40 agonist ivuxolimab in advanced cancers. As for the study in general: All patients had ivuxolimab intravenously every 2 weeks at 0.01 to 10 mg/kg. The mean age was around 56 years, ranging from roughly 23 to 79, with around four fifths of participants male.

Points from the study as a whole: At 0.1 to 3.0 mg/kg, clonal expansion of CD4+ and CD8+ blood T cells had occurred by week 6.

Using immunoSEQ multiplex PCR, the repertoire was profiled, and TCRdb retains in-frame clones only, with some absent. The sample contains 73,000 or so clones, 75% to 85% of which appear only once. The germline V gene encodes CDR1 SGHTA and CDR2 FQGTGA. CDR3 length: 13 amino acids. J gave up 7 bases and V 4 bases, and 3 bases lay outside the gene matches. With regard to this clone: Its antigen is as yet unknown.

Material: CD4+ or CD8+ T cells sorted from blood, obtained in a trial of the OX40 agonist ivuxolimab. This TCR was recovered from an adult with an advanced solid tumor such as melanoma, head and neck, liver or kidney cancer. V is TRBV7-3 and J is TRBJ2-5, with 10 bases identical to TRBD1. CDR3 DNA: TGTGCCAGCAGCTCCGGACAGGGGGGGACCCAGTACTTC. Its translation: CASSSGQGGTQYF.